The 13 T cell receptor beta chains below come from one sample, sequenced in a study of T cell changes during pregnancy in multiple sclerosis. TCRdb's table, derived via immunoSEQ multiplex PCR, lists solely in-frame clones and lacks some. The sample includes 40,000 to 45,000 clones, approximately 90% seen only once; the top ten take roughly 0.9%. Material: CD4+ T cells from peripheral blood mononuclear cells, obtained after pregnancy. These receptors were obtained from a female donor with multiple sclerosis, enrolled in a pregnancy study.

V is TRBV7-2 and J is TRBJ2-7, with a weak D call TRBD2 (5 bases). This CDR3 region has 14 residues. In germline, CDR1 is SGHTA, CDR2 FQGNSA. V lost 1 base, J lost 0 bases, and 7 bases lay in between. CDR3 region: CASSLDRGSYEQYF. The CDR3 DNA follows: TGTGCCAGCAGCTTAGATCGGGGCTCCTACGAGCAGTACTTC. The full variable domain, completed using reference TRBV7-2 and TRBJ2-7, is GAGVSQSPSNKVTEKGKDVELRCDPISGHTALYWYRQSLGQGLEFLIYFQGNSAPDKSGLPSDRFSAERTGGSVSTLTIQRTQQEDSAVYLCASSLDRGSYEQYFGPGTRLTVT.

The chain uses TRBV28 and TRBJ1-3; TRBD1 is a possible D gene (6 bases). The CDR3 runs to 15 residues. Trimming took off 5 bases at V and 2 bases at J, with 13 bases between the two ends. Germline V CDR1 and CDR2: MDHEN, SYDVKM. CDR3 nucleotide sequence: TGTGCCAGCAGTGCCTCCACAGGGCCTGGAAACACCATATATTTT. It yields the protein CASSASTGPGNTIYF.

V usage is TRBV10-3 and J usage is TRBJ1-6; maybe TRBD1 (5 bases). Germline CDR1 and CDR2: ENHRY and SYGVKD. The ends were cut back, 8 bases at V and 5 bases at J, with 10 bases in the middle. The CDR3 extends over 13 amino acids. CDR3 sequence: CAIRQQDNSPLHF. DNA for the CDR3: TGTGCCATCCGTCAACAGGATAATTCACCCCTCCACTTT.

The V and J genes are TRBV19 and TRBJ1-5; D perhaps matches TRBD1 (6 bases). Trimming removed 7 bases from V and 7 bases from J, with 17 bases in between. Germline loops: CDR1 LNHDA, CDR2 SQIVND (reference sequence). This CDR3 is 14 amino acids long. The CDR3 here is CASTGQGQIQPQHF. The CDR3, as DNA: TGTGCCAGTACAGGGCAGGGGCAGATACAGCCCCAGCATTTT.

This clone has more than one count but fewer than ten. The rearrangement links TRBV19 to TRBJ1-1; 10 bases agree with TRBD1. CDR1 and CDR2 from the germline V gene are LNHDA and SQIVND (reference sequence). The CDR3 sequence is 13 residues long. J lost 5 bases, V lost 7 bases, and 4 bases had no gene match. CDR3 region: CASTGQGDTEAFF. As DNA, the CDR3 is TGTGCCAGTACCGGACAGGGGGATACTGAAGCTTTCTTT.

V and J are TRBV18 and TRBJ2-2; no reliable D call. This CDR3 has 15 residues. Deletions cut 0 bases from V and 10 bases from J, with 15 bases between. Germline CDR1 KGHSH, CDR2 LQKENI. The DNA for the CDR3 is TGTGCCAGCTCACCACCGACCCGTAGAGGAGAGGAGCTGTTTTTT. Protein: CASSPPTRRGEELFF. The entire variable domain, with the rest obtained from reference TRBV18 and TRBJ2-2, is as follows: NAGVMQNPRHLVRRRGQEARLRCSPMKGHSHVYWYRQLPEEGLKFMVYLQKENIIDESGMPKERFSAEFPKEGPSILRIQQVVRGDSAAYFCASSPPTRRGEELFFGEGSRLTVL.

The CDR3 spells CASRRGVGADTQYF. The CDR3 DNA reads TGCGCCAGCAGACGGGGGGTCGGGGCAGATACGCAGTATTTT. The chain employs TRBV10-2 and TRBJ2-3; 7 nucleotides align to TRBD2. Trimming cost V 6 bases and J 4 bases; bases outside gene matches: 7. Germline CDR1 and CDR2: WSHSY and SAAADI. The CDR3 is 14 amino acids.

This chain joins TRBV18 and TRBJ2-5, with 10 bases aligning to TRBD1. V shed 0 bases, J shed 5 bases, and the junction held 6 bases outside the gene matches. The CDR3 sequence is 16 residues long. Germline-derived CDR1 and CDR2 are KGHSH and LQKENI. For the CDR3, the DNA is TGTGCCAGCTCACCACCTGGGACAGGGGAGAAGGAGACCCAGTACTTC. Translated, it gives CASSPPGTGEKETQYF.

This clone appeared a few times. This chain links TRBV21-1 with TRBJ1-4; the DNA was not used to check the table's D call, TRBD1. TRBV21-1 is listed as a pseudogene. CDR3 length equals 14 residues. Here the CDR3 DNA reads TGTGCCAGCAGGATACAGGGGACTAATGAAAAACTGTTTTTT. This translates into CASRIQGTNEKLFF.

This chain uses TRBV2 with TRBJ1-6, with D perhaps TRBD1 (6 bases). CDR1 is SNHLY, CDR2 FYNNEI, per germline. Trimming took off 6 bases at V and 14 bases at J, with 23 bases between the two ends. CDR3 length equals 15 residues. CDR3: CASRPTTGSRLTLHF. As DNA, the CDR3 is TGTGCCAGCAGACCCACCACAGGGAGCAGGTTGACCCTCCACTTT. Together with reference TRBV2 and TRBJ1-6, the CDR3 gives the full variable domain: EPEVTQTPSHQVTQMGQEVILRCVPISNHLYFYWYRQILGQKVEFLVSFYNNEISEKSEIFDDQFSVERPDGSNFTLKIRSTKLEDSAMYFCASRPTTGSRLTLHFGNGTRLTVT.

The V and J genes are TRBV5-6 and TRBJ2-7; D call uncertain. V lost 1 base, J lost 3 bases, and 8 bases lay in between. The CDR3 covers 13 residues. Germline CDR1 is SGHDT and CDR2 is YYEEEE. The CDR3 DNA reads TGTGCCAGCAGCTTGAACGCCTACTACGAGCAGTACTTC. Protein product: CASSLNAYYEQYF.

CDR3 residues: CASSLGRLADEQFF. For the CDR3, the DNA is TGTGCCAGCAGCTTAGGGAGATTAGCGGATGAGCAGTTCTTC. The chain carries TRBV11-2 and TRBJ2-1, with D maybe TRBD2 (6 bases). CDR3 size: 14 residues. Trimming shortened V by 1 base and J by 8 bases, and 12 bases separated the two germline ends. Germline V lookup: CDR1 SGHAT, CDR2 FQNNGV. Supplemented by reference TRBV11-2 and TRBJ2-1, the full variable domain reads EAGVAQSPRYKIIEKRQSVAFWCNPISGHATLYWYQQILGQGPKLLIQFQNNGVVDDSQLPKDRFSAERLKGVDSTLKIQPAKLEDSAVYLCASSLGRLADEQFFGPGTRLTVL.

This chain links TRBV10-1 with TRBJ2-3, with TRBD2 identical over 9 bases. The CDR3 is made up of 16 amino acids. CDR1 and CDR2 (germline): WNHNN, SYGVQD (reference sequence). The ends lost 2 bases at V and 0 bases at J; junction bases unmatched: 3. DNA of the CDR3: TGCGCCAGCAGTGAGCGGCTAGCGGGGAGCACAGATACGCAGTATTTT. It yields the protein CASSERLAGSTDTQYF.